These 6 T cell receptor beta chains share one sample of origin, sequenced in a study of T cell responses to AZD1222 COVID-19 vaccine (dated by TCRdb to about 2021). The library was made by the immunoSEQ multiplex PCR assay. Here the immuneACCESS table is served through TCRdb, limited to in-frame sequences with V and J called. Missing clones are a known gap in these copies; in checked studies unresolved V genes cover under half, and the rest lacks a known reason. The sample records approximately 260,000 clones, approximately 95% of which are singletons. The top ten constitute roughly 0.5% of the sample. The time point label for this specimen denotes: baseline before first vaccination. Sequences were derived from peripheral blood, sampled on day 0 of AZD1222 vaccination. The source is an adult in good health.

The chain carries TRBV9 and TRBJ2-1, with D uncertain. In germline, CDR1 is SGDLS, CDR2 YYNGEE. The CDR3 is 14 amino acids. Deletions cut 0 bases from V and 4 bases from J, with 8 bases between. The CDR3, as DNA: TGTGCCAGCAGCGTAGGCACCAGATACAATGAGCAGTTCTTC. It encodes CASSVGTRYNEQFF.

The V gene is TRBV11-3, the J gene TRBJ2-1, with 10 bases fitting TRBD2. J was trimmed by 4 bases and V by 1 base; bases with no gene match: 4. The CDR3 totals 16 residues. The germline V gene has CDR1 SGHNT and CDR2 YENEEA. CDR3 DNA sequence: TGTGCCAGCAGCTTAGGGGGACTAGCGAGTTACAATGAGCAGTTCTTC. As protein: CASSLGGLASYNEQFF.

The rearrangement joins TRBV5-5 to TRBJ1-2; D is uncertain. Deletions cut 6 bases from V and 4 bases from J, with 16 bases between. Germline assignment: CDR1 SGHKS and CDR2 YYEKEE (reference sequence). This CDR3 is 14 amino acids long. The CDR3 sequence is CASNPSSGPYGYTF. Written as DNA, the CDR3 is TGTGCCAGCAACCCCAGCTCCGGACCCTATGGCTACACCTTC.

The CDR3 coding sequence is TGCGCCAGCATAGAGGTCGGACATTCCACAGATACGCAGTATTTT. Translating gives CASIEVGHSTDTQYF. This rearrangement joins TRBV5-1 to TRBJ2-3; a possible D gene is TRBD1 (5 bases). CDR3 size: 15 residues. Trimming left V 6 bases short and J 2 bases short, with 16 bases between. Germline V lookup: CDR1 SGHRS, CDR2 YFSETQ.

This chain uses TRBV13 with TRBJ2-5; 13 bases line up with TRBD2. The CDR3 covers 15 residues. Germline V CDR1 and CDR2: PRHDT, FYEKMQ (reference sequence). The V gene end was trimmed by 5 bases and the J gene end by 4 bases; junction bases not matched to a gene: 4. The CDR3 DNA reads TGTGCCAGCAGCCCCCGGACTAGCGGGAGAGAGACCCAGTACTTC. Protein sequence: CASSPRTSGRETQYF.

The chain's CDR3 is CASSLRGDYGYTF. The DNA for the CDR3 is TGTGCCAGCAGTCTAAGGGGAGACTATGGCTACACCTTC. The chain has TRBV2 and TRBJ1-2; tentative D call: TRBD1 (5 bases). From germline, CDR1 is SNHLY and CDR2 FYNNEI. Deletions cut 5 bases from V and 3 bases from J, with 10 bases between. The CDR3 covers 13 residues.